These 2 T cell receptor beta chains were all obtained from the same sample, sequenced in a study of blood T cell repertoires in COVID-19 (dated by TCRdb to 2020 to 2022). The receptor library was made with the immunoSEQ multiplex PCR assay. TCRdb took this table from immuneACCESS and kept in-frame rearrangements with V and J called. Such tables lack part of the clones; where checked against another copy, unresolved V genes explain under half of the gap, and the rest is unexplained. The sample contains about 270,000 clones, about 87% of them found a single time. The ten largest clones represent under 3.5% of the sample. Sequenced input: PBMCs or T cells enriched from blood (not recorded which). All receptors come from a woman aged 45-65 years who had recovered from COVID-19.

The V and J genes are TRBV15 and TRBJ2-1, with no clear D. Per the germline V gene, CDR1 is LNHNV and CDR2 is YYDKDF (reference sequence). With 3 bases removed from V and 4 bases from J, the gap between germline ends came to 10 bases. The CDR3 is 14 amino acids. DNA of the CDR3: TGTGCCACCAGCAGGAATACAGAGTACAATGAGCAGTTCTTC. This translates into CATSRNTEYNEQFF.

The chain links TRBV24-1 to TRBJ2-2; possibly TRBD1 for D (6 bases). Per the germline V gene, CDR1 is KGHDR and CDR2 is SFDVKD. The CDR3 covers 14 residues. V was cut by 6 bases and J by 7 bases, with 14 bases left in between. This CDR3 reads CATSLNRAIGELFF. In DNA, the CDR3 is TGTGCCACCAGTCTAAACAGGGCAATCGGGGAGCTGTTTTTT.